This entry lists 18 T cell receptor beta chains sequenced from one sample in a study of blood T cell repertoires in COVID-19. Sequencing was performed with immunoSEQ multiplex PCR; in TCRdb, only in-frame clones are kept and a portion is missing. The sample records roughly 63,000 clones, around 87% being singletons. Sequencing was performed on peripheral blood. The receptors here all came from a man aged 50 to 60 with acute or convalescent COVID-19.

V is TRBV18 and J is TRBJ2-2, with D possibly being TRBD1 (6 bases). Germline V gene sequence: CDR1 KGHSH, CDR2 LQKENI. The CDR3 sequence is 16 residues long. Trimming took off 2 bases at V and 2 bases at J, with 12 bases between the two ends. The CDR3 reads CASSPLGAPNTGELFF. In DNA, the CDR3 is TGTGCCAGCTCACCATTGGGGGCGCCCAACACCGGGGAGCTGTTTTTT. The variable domain in full, with the rest retrieved from reference TRBV18 and TRBJ2-2, is NAGVMQNPRHLVRRRGQEARLRCSPMKGHSHVYWYRQLPEEGLKFMVYLQKENIIDESGMPKERFSAEFPKEGPSILRIQQVVRGDSAAYFCASSPLGAPNTGELFFGEGSRLTVL.

The V and J genes are TRBV5-1 and TRBJ2-3; maybe TRBD2 (5 bases). Germline CDR1 is SGHRS and CDR2 is YFSETQ. CDR3 size: 13 residues. Trimming took off 4 bases at V and 2 bases at J, with 8 bases between the two ends. The DNA for the CDR3 is TGCGCCAGCAGCGCCCGGGACACAGATACGCAGTATTTT. Its translation is CASSARDTDTQYF.

This clone turned up a few times. The chain carries TRBV29-1 and TRBJ2-5; possible D gene TRBD2, 5 bases. The CDR3 consists of 16 residues. Trimming left V 0 bases short and J 4 bases short, with 18 bases between. The germline CDR1 and CDR2 sequences are SQVTM and ANQGSEA. CDR3 nucleotides: TGCAGCGTTGAAGATGGGGTGCGGGCCGTGGGAGAGACCCAGTACTTC. It specifies CSVEDGVRAVGETQYF.

The genes are TRBV7-2 and TRBJ1-5; no clear D gene. The CDR3 sequence is 14 residues long. Germline V gives CDR1 SGHTA, CDR2 FQGNSA. V gave up 4 bases and J gave up 0 bases, with 7 bases separating them. The CDR3 loop reads CASSWEGSNQPQHF. The CDR3 nucleotides read TGTGCCAGCAGCTGGGAGGGTAGCAATCAGCCCCAGCATTTT.

The V and J genes are TRBV6-1 and TRBJ1-2; perhaps TRBD1 as D (5 bases). Germline V CDR1 and CDR2: MNHNS, SASEGT. The CDR3 contains 15 residues. The germline V and J ends were trimmed by 1 base and 5 bases, with 14 bases remaining between them. The CDR3 reads CASSEEVTGPYGYTF. CDR3 nucleotides: TGTGCCAGCAGTGAAGAGGTTACAGGTCCGTATGGCTACACCTTC.

The chain joins TRBV28 to TRBJ1-1, with D possibly matching TRBD1 (6 bases). This CDR3 contains 14 residues. V was pared by 6 bases and J by 8 bases, with 19 bases between. The germline V gene has CDR1 MDHEN and CDR2 SYDVKM. The CDR3 DNA sequence: TGTGCCAGCAGCCCGCCGGACAGTAGGGACGAAGCTTTCTTT. As protein: CASSPPDSRDEAFF.

This clone appeared a few times. The V and J genes are TRBV6-5 and TRBJ1-1; 7 bases fit TRBD1. The CDR3 loop spans 13 amino acids. After removal of 5 bases from V and 1 base from J, the junction contained 1 base not matched to a gene. The germline V gene has CDR1 MNHEY and CDR2 SVGAGI. CDR3 sequence (DNA): TGTGCCAGCAGTCGGACAGGGAACACTGAAGCTTTCTTT. Protein: CASSRTGNTEAFF.

V usage is TRBV19 and J usage is TRBJ1-1; TRBD1 might be the D (5 bases). This CDR3 is 14 amino acids long. V lost 7 bases and J 3 bases, leaving 15 bases between the germline ends. Germline V gives CDR1 LNHDA, CDR2 SQIVND (reference sequence). As DNA, the CDR3 is TGTGCCAGTAACCATGGGGGGTCCGACACTGAAGCTTTCTTT. This encodes CASNHGGSDTEAFF.

V and J are TRBV25-1 and TRBJ2-7; 9 bases agree with TRBD2. The CDR3 is 14 amino acids. Germline CDR1 is MGHDK and CDR2 is SYGVNS. Losses at the gene ends were 4 bases for V and 5 bases for J; bases not matched to a gene: 6. In DNA, the CDR3 is TGTGCCAGCAGTGGCTCTAGCGGGACCCACGAGCAGTACGTC. The encoded protein is CASSGSSGTHEQYV.

The gene calls are TRBV19 and TRBJ2-1, with TRBD1 matching over 8 bases. CDR1 is LNHDA and CDR2 is SQIVND in the germline V gene (reference sequence). V gave up 2 bases and J gave up 8 bases; unmatched junction bases: 5. The CDR3 extends over 14 amino acids. The DNA of the CDR3 is TGTGCCAGTAGTATATCCGGACAGGGCCATGAGCAGTTCTTC. Amino acids: CASSISGQGHEQFF.

The V call is TRBV28, the J call TRBJ1-5; possible D gene TRBD1, 5 bases. The CDR3 contains 16 residues. Germline V gives CDR1 MDHEN, CDR2 SYDVKM. V was pared by 8 bases and J by 2 bases, with 19 bases between. In nucleotides, the CDR3 is TGTGCCAGCCATCACTCAGGGCCTGAGGGCAATCAGCCCCAGCATTTT. Its translation is CASHHSGPEGNQPQHF.

This chain joins TRBV7-7 and TRBJ2-1, with unresolved D. Germline V CDR1 and CDR2: SSHAT, FNYEAQ (reference sequence). With 1 base removed from V and 0 bases from J, the gap between germline ends came to 7 bases. CDR3 length equals 15 residues. The CDR3 coding sequence is TGTGCCAGCAGCTTAGGCTGGAGCTCCTACAATGAGCAGTTCTTC. This translates into CASSLGWSSYNEQFF.

This clone was seen only a few times. The chain is built from TRBV10-2 and TRBJ1-2; D uncertain. CDR1 and CDR2 (germline): WSHSY, SAAADI. The ends were cut back, 8 bases at V and 3 bases at J, with 25 bases in the middle. This CDR3 spans 17 amino acids. The CDR3 spells CASRPLLWRALDYGYTF. The CDR3 region has the DNA TGCGCCAGCCGCCCGCTATTATGGAGGGCCTTGGACTATGGCTACACCTTC.

The chain combines TRBV5-1 with TRBJ1-2; TRBD1 matches 9 bases. Trimming cost V 3 bases and J 9 bases; bases outside gene matches: 6. From germline, CDR1 is SGHRS and CDR2 YFSETQ. The CDR3 loop spans 13 amino acids. The chain's CDR3 is CASSSGQGLRYTF. CDR3 DNA: TGCGCCAGCAGCTCGGGACAGGGATTGCGCTACACCTTC.

The chain uses TRBV7-8 and TRBJ1-2, with D uncertain. The CDR3 is 15 amino acids. The germline CDR1 and CDR2 sequences are SGHVS and FQNEAQ. V was cut by 1 base and J by 3 bases, with 12 bases left in between. CDR3 sequence (DNA): TGTGCCAGCAGCTTAGACAGCCCCTCGGACTATGGCTACACCTTC. It encodes CASSLDSPSDYGYTF.

A single count supports this clone. The chain joins TRBV19 to TRBJ1-2, with 8 nucleotides matching TRBD1. Trimming took 3 bases from V and 7 from J; bases not matched to a gene: 13. Germline CDR1 reads LNHDA; CDR2 reads SQIVND (reference sequence). This CDR3 has 16 residues. The CDR3 sequence is CASSILIQGVGGGYTF. Written as DNA, the CDR3 is TGTGCCAGTAGTATCCTCATACAGGGGGTAGGTGGTGGCTACACCTTC. The whole variable domain, remainder taken from reference TRBV19 and TRBJ1-2, is DGGITQSPKYLFRKEGQNVTLSCEQNLNHDAMYWYRQDPGQGLRLIYYSQIVNDFQKGDIAEGYSVSREKKESFPLTVTSAQKNPTAFYLCASSILIQGVGGGYTFGSGTRLTVV.

The chain couples TRBV19 to TRBJ2-2, with D possibly matching TRBD2 (5 bases). Between the trimmed V and J ends, which lost 3 bases and 3 bases, there was a span of 11 bases. The CDR3 is made up of 15 amino acids. Germline CDR1 and CDR2: LNHDA and SQIVND (reference sequence). The CDR3 loop is CASSIIGRDTGELFF. CDR3 coding DNA: TGTGCCAGTAGTATTATAGGGCGGGACACCGGGGAGCTGTTTTTT.

The genes are TRBV5-1 and TRBJ2-5; no clear D gene. Germline V gene lookup returns CDR1 SGHRS and CDR2 YFSETQ. This CDR3 region has 13 residues. With 2 bases removed from V and 2 bases from J, the gap between germline ends came to 7 bases. The CDR3 DNA follows: TGCGCCAGCAGCTTTAGCATTCAAGAGACCCAGTACTTC. It yields the protein CASSFSIQETQYF.